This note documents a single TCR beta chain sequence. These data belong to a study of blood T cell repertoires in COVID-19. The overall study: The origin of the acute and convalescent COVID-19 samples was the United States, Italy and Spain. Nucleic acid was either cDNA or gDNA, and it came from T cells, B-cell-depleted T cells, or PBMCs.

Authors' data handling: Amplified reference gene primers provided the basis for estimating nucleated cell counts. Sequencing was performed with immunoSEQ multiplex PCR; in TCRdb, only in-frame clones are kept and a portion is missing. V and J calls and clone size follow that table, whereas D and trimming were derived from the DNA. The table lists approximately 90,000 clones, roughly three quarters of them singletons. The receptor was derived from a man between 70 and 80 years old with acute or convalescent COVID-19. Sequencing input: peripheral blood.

The CDR3 coding sequence is TGTGCCAGCAGTTTATTAGTACAGGGGGGAGAGACCCAGTACTTC. This translates into CASSLLVQGGETQYF. This chain joins TRBV28 and TRBJ2-5; 8 bases are shared with TRBD1. Per the germline V gene, CDR1 is MDHEN and CDR2 is SYDVKM. The CDR3 contains 15 residues. Losses at the gene ends were 1 base for V and 4 bases for J; bases not matched to a gene: 5.